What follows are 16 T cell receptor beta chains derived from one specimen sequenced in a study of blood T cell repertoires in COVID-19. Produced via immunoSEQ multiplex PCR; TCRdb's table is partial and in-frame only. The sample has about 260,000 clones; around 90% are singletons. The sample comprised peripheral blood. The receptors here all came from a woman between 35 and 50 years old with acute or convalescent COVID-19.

The CDR3 is CASSVIWGDSYGYTF. CDR3 bases: TGTGCCAGCAGCGTAATCTGGGGGGATAGCTATGGCTACACCTTC. The rearrangement uses TRBV9 and TRBJ1-2; tentatively, D is TRBD1 (5 bases). CDR3 size: 15 residues. Germline CDR1 reads SGDLS; CDR2 reads YYNGEE. The V end was cut by 1 base, the J end by 4 bases, with 14 bases between.

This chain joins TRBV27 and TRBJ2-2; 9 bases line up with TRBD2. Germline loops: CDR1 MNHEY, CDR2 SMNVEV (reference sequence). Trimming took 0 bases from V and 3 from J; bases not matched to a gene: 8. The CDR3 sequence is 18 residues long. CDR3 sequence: CASSLSASRLADTGELFF. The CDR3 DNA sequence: TGTGCCAGCAGTTTATCCGCATCGAGACTAGCGGACACCGGGGAGCTGTTTTTT.

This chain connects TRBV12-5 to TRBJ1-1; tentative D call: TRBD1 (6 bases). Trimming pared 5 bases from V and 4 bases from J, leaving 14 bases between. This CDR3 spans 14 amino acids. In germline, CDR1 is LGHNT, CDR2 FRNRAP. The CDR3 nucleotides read TGTGCTAGTGGTCAGCGACAGGTGGGCACTGAAGCTTTCTTT. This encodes CASGQRQVGTEAFF.

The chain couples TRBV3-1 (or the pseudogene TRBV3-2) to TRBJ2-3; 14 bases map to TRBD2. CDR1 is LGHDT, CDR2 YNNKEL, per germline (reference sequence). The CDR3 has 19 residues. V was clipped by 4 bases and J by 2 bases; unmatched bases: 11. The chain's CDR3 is CASSPGTSGGPRFTDTQYF. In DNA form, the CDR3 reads TGTGCCAGCAGCCCCGGGACTAGCGGGGGTCCAAGGTTCACAGATACGCAGTATTTT.

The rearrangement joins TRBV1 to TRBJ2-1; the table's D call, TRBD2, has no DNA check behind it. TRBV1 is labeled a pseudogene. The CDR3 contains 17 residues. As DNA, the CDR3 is TGCACCAGCAGCCAGTGGACTAGCGGGAACGGACTAGGTGAGCAGTTCTTC. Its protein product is CTSSQWTSGNGLGEQFF.

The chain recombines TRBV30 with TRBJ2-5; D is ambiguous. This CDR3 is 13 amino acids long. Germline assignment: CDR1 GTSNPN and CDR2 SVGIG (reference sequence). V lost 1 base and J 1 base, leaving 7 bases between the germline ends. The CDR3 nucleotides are TGTGCCTGGAGTGGAGCTCTCCAAGAGACCCAGTACTTC. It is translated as CAWSGALQETQYF.

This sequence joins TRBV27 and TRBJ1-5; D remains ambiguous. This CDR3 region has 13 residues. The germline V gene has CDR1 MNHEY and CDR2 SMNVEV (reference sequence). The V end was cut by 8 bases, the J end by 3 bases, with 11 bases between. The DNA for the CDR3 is TGTGCCAGCCGAGGCACGGACAATCAGCCCCAGCATTTT. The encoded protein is CASRGTDNQPQHF.

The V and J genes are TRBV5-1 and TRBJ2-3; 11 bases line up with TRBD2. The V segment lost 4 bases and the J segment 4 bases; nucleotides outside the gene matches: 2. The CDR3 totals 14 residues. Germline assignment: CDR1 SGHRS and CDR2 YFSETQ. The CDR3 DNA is TGCGCCAGCAGCGGGGGACTAGCGGCAGATACGCAGTATTTT. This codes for CASSGGLAADTQYF.

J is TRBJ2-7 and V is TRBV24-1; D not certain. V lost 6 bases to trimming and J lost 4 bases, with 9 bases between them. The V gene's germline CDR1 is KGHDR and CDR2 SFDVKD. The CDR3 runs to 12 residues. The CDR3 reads CATSLRDYEQYV. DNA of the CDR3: TGTGCCACCAGTTTGCGAGATTACGAGCAGTACGTC.

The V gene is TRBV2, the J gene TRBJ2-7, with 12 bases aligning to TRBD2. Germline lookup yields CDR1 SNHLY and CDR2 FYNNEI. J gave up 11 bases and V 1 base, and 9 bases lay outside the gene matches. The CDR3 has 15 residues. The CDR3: CASSEGLGLAGQEYV. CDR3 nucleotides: TGTGCCAGCAGTGAAGGGCTAGGACTAGCGGGGCAGGAGTACGTC.

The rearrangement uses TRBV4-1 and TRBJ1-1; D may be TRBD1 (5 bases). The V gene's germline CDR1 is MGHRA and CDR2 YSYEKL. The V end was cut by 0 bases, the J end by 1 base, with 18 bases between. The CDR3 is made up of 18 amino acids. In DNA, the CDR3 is TGCGCCAGCAGCCAAGATCGTAATCGCAGGGTAGAGAACACTGAAGCTTTCTTT. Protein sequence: CASSQDRNRRVENTEAFF.

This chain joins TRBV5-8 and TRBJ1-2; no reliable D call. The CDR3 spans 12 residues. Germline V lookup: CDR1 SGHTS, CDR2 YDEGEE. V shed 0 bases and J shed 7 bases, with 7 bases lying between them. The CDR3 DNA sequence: TGTGCCAGCAGCTTGGTGGCGGCTGGCTACACCTTC. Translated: CASSLVAAGYTF.

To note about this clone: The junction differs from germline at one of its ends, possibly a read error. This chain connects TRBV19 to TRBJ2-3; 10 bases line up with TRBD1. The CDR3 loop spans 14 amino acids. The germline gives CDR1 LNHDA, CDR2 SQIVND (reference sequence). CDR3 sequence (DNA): TGTGCCAGTAGGGACCGACAGGGGGCAGAGACGCAGTATTTT. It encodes CASRDRQGAETQYF.

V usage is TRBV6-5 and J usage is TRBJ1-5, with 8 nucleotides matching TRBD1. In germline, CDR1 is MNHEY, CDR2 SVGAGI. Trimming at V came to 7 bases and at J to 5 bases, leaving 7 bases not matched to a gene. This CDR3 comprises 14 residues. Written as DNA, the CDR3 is TGTGCCAGCACCTTTGACAGGGGCGATCAGCCCCAGCATTTT. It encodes CASTFDRGDQPQHF.

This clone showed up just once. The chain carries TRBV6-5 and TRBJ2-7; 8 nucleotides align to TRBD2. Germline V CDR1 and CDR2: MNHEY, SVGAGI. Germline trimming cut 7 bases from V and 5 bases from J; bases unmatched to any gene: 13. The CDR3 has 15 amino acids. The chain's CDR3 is CASTKTPGTSNEQYV. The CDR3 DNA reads TGTGCCAGCACCAAAACGCCAGGGACTAGTAACGAGCAGTACGTC.

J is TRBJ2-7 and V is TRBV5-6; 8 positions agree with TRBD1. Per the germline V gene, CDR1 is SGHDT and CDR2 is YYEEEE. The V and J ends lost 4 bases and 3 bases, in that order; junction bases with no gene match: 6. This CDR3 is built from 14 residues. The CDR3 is CASSRGQGVYEQYV. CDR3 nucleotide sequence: TGTGCCAGCAGCCGAGGACAGGGTGTCTACGAGCAGTACGTC.